The 2 T cell receptor beta chains listed next were all sequenced from one sample in a study of cytomegalovirus exposure and HLA in healthy donors. 60 Vbeta and 13 Jbeta primers were used in PCR. Assay used: immunoSEQ multiplex PCR; TCRdb lists only in-frame clones, some missing. The sample includes more than 85,000 clones, around 77% of them seen just once. The specimen was PBMCs. Receptors were obtained from a boy between 5 and 17 years old in good health and CMV-seronegative.

This clone was counted a few times. This chain joins TRBV2 and TRBJ1-5; D uncertain. Germline V gene data show CDR1 as SNHLY and CDR2 as FYNNEI. CDR3 length equals 14 residues. Trimming shortened V by 8 bases and J by 5 bases, and 16 bases separated the two germline ends. This CDR3 is CASCPVGVYQPQHF. The CDR3 nucleotides read TGTGCCAGCTGCCCGGTCGGGGTTTATCAGCCCCAGCATTTT.

This chain links TRBV9 with TRBJ1-2; unclear D gene. The CDR3 runs 10 residues. Trimming removed 6 bases at V and 8 bases at J, with 8 bases between. Looked up from germline, CDR1 is SGDLS and CDR2 is YYNGEE. The CDR3 spells CASKGGGYTF. In DNA, the CDR3 is TGTGCCAGCAAGGGCGGGGGCTACACCTTC.